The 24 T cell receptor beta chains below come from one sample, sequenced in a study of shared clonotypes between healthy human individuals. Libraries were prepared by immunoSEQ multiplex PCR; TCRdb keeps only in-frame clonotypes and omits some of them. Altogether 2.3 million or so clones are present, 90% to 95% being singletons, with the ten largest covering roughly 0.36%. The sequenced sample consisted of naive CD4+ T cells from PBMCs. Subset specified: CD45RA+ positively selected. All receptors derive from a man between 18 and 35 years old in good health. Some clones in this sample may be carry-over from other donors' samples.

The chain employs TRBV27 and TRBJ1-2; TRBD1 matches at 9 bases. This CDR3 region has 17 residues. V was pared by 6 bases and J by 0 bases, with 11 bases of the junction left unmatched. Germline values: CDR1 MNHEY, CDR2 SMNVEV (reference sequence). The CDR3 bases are TGTGCCAGCAGAAGATTGGACAGGGGCCTTACTAACTATGGCTACACCTTC. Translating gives CASRRLDRGLTNYGYTF.

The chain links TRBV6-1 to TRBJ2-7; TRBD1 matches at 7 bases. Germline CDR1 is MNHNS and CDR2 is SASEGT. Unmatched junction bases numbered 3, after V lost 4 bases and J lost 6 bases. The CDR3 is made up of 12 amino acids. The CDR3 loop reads CASSGGQSEQYF. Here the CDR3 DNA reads TGTGCCAGCAGTGGGGGACAGTCCGAGCAGTACTTC.

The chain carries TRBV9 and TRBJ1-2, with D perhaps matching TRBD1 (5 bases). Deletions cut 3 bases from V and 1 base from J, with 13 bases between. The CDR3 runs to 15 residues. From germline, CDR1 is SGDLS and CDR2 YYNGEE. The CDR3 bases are TGTGCCAGCAGCGCCGGGCGGGGGATTAACTATGGCTACACCTTC. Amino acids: CASSAGRGINYGYTF.

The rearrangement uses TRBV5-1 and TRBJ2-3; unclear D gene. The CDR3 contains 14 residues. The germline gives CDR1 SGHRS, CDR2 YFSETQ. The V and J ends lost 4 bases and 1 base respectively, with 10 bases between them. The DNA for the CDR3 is TGCGCCAGCAGCCCCGGTCCTGGCACAGATACGCAGTATTTT. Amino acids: CASSPGPGTDTQYF. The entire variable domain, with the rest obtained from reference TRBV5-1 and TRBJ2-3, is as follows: KAGVTQTPRYLIKTRGQQVTLSCSPISGHRSVSWYQQTPGQGLQFLFEYFSETQRNKGNFPGRFSGRQFSNSRSEMNVSTLELGDSALYLCASSPGPGTDTQYFGPGTRLTVL.

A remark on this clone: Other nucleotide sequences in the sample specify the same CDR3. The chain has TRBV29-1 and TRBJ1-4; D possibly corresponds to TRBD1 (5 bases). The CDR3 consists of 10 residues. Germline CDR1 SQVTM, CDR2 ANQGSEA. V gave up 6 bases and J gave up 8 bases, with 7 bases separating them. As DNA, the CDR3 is TGCAGCGTAGGGGACGAAAAACTGTTTTTT. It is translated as CSVGDEKLFF.

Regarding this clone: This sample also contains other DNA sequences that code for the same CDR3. The CDR3 spells CASSRQGVHEQYF. CDR3 in DNA: TGTGCCAGCAGTCGACAGGGGGTCCACGAGCAGTACTTC. The genes are TRBV6-5 and TRBJ2-7; 9 bases agree with TRBD1. The CDR3 contains 13 residues. Germline V gene lookup returns CDR1 MNHEY and CDR2 SVGAGI. Germline trimming cut 5 bases from V and 5 bases from J; bases unmatched to any gene: 4.

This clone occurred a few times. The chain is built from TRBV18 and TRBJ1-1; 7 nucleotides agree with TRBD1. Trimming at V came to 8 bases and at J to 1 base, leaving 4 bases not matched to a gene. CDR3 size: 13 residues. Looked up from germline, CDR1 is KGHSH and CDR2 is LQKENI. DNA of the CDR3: TGTGCCAGCCGCCGGGACAGGAACACTGAAGCTTTCTTT. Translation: CASRRDRNTEAFF.

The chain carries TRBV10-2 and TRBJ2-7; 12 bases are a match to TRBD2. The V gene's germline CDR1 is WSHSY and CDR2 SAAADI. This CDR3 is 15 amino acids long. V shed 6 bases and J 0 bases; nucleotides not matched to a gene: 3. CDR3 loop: CASSETSGSSYEQYF. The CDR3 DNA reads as TGCGCCAGCAGCGAGACTAGCGGGAGCTCCTACGAGCAGTACTTC.

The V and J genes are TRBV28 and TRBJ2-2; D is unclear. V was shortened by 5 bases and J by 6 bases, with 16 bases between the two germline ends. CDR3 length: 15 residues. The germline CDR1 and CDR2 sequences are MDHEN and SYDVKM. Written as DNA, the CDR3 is TGTGCCAGCAGTACGCCCTCCCGGACGTCCGGGGAGCTGTTTTTT. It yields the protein CASSTPSRTSGELFF.

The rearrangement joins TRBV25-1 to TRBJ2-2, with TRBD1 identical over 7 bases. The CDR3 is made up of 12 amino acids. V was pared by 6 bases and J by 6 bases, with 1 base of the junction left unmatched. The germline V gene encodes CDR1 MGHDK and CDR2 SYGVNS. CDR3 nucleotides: TGTGCCAGCAGGACAGGGTCCGGGGAGCTGTTTTTT. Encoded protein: CASRTGSGELFF. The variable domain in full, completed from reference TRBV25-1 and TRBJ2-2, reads EADIYQTPRYLVIGTGKKITLECSQTMGHDKMYWYQQDPGMELHLIHYSYGVNSTEKGDLSSESTVSRIRTEHFPLTLESARPSHTSQYLCASRTGSGELFFGEGSRLTVL.

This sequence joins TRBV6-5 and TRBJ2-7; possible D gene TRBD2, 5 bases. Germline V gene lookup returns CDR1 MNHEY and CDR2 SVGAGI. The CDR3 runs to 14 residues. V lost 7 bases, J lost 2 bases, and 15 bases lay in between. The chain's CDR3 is CASTLGSGAYEQYF. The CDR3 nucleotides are TGTGCCAGCACCCTAGGGAGCGGAGCCTACGAGCAGTACTTC.

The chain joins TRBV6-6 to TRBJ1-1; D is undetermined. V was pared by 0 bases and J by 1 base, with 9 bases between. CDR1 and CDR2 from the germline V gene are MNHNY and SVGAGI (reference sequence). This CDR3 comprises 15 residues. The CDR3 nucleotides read TGTGCCAGCAGTTACTCCCTTCCCGGGAACACTGAAGCTTTCTTT. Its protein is CASSYSLPGNTEAFF.

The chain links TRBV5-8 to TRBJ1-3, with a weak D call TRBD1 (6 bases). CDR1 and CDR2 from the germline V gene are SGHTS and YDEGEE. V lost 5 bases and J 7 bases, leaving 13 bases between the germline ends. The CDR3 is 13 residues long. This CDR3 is CASRYRQENTIYF. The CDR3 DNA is TGTGCCAGCAGGTACCGACAGGAGAACACCATATATTTT.

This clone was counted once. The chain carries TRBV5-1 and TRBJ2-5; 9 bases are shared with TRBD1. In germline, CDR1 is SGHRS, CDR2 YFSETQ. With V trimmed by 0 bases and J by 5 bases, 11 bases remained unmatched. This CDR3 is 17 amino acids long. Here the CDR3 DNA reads TGCGCCAGCAGCTTGGTGCCCTCACAGGGGGCGCGGGAGACCCAGTACTTC. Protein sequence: CASSLVPSQGARETQYF. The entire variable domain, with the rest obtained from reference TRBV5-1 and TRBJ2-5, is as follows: KAGVTQTPRYLIKTRGQQVTLSCSPISGHRSVSWYQQTPGQGLQFLFEYFSETQRNKGNFPGRFSGRQFSNSRSEMNVSTLELGDSALYLCASSLVPSQGARETQYFGPGTRLLVL.

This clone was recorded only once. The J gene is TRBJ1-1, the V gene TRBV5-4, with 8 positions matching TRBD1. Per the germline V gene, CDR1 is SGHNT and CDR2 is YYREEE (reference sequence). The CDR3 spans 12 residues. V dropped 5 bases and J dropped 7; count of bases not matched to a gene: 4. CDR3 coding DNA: TGTGCCAGCAGGAGAGGACAGGGTGAAGCTTTCTTT. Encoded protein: CASRRGQGEAFF.

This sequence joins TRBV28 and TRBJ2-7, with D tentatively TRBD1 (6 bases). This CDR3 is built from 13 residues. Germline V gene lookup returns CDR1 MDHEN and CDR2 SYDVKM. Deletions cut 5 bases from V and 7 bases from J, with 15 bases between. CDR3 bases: TGTGCCAGCAGTACCGGACAGCCCTGGGAGCAGTACTTC. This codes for CASSTGQPWEQYF.

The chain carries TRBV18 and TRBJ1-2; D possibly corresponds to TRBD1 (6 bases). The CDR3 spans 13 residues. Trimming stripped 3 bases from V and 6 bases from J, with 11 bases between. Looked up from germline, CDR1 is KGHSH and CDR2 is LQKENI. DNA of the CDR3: TGTGCCAGCTCACCGGGGGGCGGCGATGGCTACACCTTC. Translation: CASSPGGGDGYTF.

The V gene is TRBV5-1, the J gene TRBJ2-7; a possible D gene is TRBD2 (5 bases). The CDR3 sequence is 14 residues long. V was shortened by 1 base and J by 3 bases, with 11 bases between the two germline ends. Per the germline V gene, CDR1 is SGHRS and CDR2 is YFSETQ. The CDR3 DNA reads TGCGCCAGCAGCTTGCTCACTAGAAGCTACGAGCAGTACTTC. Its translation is CASSLLTRSYEQYF.

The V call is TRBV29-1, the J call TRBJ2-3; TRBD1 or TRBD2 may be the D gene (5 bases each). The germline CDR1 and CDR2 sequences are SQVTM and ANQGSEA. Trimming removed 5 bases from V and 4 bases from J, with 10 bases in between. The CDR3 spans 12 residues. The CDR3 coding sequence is TGCAGCGTTTGGGACGGCTCAGATACGCAGTATTTT. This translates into CSVWDGSDTQYF.

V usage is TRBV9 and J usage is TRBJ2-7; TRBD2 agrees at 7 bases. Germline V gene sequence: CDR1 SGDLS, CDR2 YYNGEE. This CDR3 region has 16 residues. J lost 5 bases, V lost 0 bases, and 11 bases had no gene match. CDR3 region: CASSVGSGGSSDEQYF. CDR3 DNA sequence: TGTGCCAGCAGCGTAGGATCGGGCGGGAGTAGCGACGAGCAGTACTTC.

The CDR3 sequence is CASSLLKGPQETQYF. CDR3 coding DNA: TGTGCCAGCAGCTTACTCAAGGGACCTCAAGAGACCCAGTACTTC. V is TRBV7-9 and J is TRBJ2-5, with D tentatively TRBD1 or TRBD2 (5 bases each). V was shortened by 2 bases and J by 2 bases, with 12 bases between the two germline ends. Looked up from germline, CDR1 is SEHNR and CDR2 is FQNEAQ (reference sequence). The CDR3 loop spans 15 amino acids.

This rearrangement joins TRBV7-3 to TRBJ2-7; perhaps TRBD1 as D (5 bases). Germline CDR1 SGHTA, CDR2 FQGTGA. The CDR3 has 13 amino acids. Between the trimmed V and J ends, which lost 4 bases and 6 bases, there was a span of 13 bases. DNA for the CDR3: TGTGCCAGCAGCTCAGGCCCGCAGGGCGAGCAGTACTTC. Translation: CASSSGPQGEQYF.

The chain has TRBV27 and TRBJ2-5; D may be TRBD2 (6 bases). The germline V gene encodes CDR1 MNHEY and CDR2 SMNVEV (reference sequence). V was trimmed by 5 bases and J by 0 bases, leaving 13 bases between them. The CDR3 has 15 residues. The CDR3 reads CASSLRGGYQETQYF. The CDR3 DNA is TGTGCCAGCAGTCTGCGGGGCGGGTACCAAGAGACCCAGTACTTC.

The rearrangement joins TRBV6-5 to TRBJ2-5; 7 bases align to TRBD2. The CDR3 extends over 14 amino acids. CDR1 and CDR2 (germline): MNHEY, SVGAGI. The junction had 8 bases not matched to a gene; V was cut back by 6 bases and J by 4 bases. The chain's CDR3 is CASSAPGLTETQYF. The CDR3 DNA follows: TGTGCCAGCAGCGCTCCGGGACTAACAGAGACCCAGTACTTC.